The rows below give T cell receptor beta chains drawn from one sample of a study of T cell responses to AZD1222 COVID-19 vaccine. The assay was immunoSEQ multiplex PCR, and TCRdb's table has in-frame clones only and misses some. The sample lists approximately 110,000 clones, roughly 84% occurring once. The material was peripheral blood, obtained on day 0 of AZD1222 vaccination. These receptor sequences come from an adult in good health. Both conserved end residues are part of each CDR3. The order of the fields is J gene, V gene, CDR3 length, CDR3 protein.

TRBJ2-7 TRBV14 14 CASSQVASFGEQYF
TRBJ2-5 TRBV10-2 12 CASSDIQETQYF
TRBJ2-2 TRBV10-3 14 CAISELANTGELFF
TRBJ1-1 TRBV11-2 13 CASSLDRGTEAFF
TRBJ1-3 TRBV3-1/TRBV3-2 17 CASSRKSMAGAGNTIYF
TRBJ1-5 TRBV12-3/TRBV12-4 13 CASSGQFNQPQHF
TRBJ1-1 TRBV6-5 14 CASSHSGAWTEAFF
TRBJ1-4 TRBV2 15 CASSEEKGANEKLFF
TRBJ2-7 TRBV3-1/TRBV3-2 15 CASSQEPGFPYEQYF
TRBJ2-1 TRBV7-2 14 CASSSGTTDNEQFF
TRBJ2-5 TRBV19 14 CASSAGQGYGTQYF
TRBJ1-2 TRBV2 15 CASRKGDIRGSGYTF
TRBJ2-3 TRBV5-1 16 CASSPGGIGSTDTQYF
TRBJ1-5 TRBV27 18 CASSPAGTGGVAIQPQHF
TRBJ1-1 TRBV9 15 CASSVVANGGAEAFF
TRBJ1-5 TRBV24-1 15 CATSERTGGDQPQHF
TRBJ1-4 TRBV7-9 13 CASSLRSHEKLFF
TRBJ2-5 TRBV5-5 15 CASSQGLAISETQYF